This T cell receptor (beta chain) came from a study of T cell responses to AZD1222 COVID-19 vaccine. Overall study: Second-dose schedules of about 4 or about 12 weeks were combined. Study outcomes and limitations: Nearly half of spike-specific TCRs reportedly target unmutated variant regions. A mostly white British donor set with more females was recruited, and clonal diversity was possibly underestimated. Receipt of two AZD1222 doses was followed by a rise in Spike-specific TCR breadth and depth.

Comments on this clone: Its specificity is unknown.

Data came from immunoSEQ multiplex PCR; TCRdb stores just in-frame clones and leaves some out. The sample shows 150,000 or so clones, 80% to 95% of them seen only once. The CDR3 consists of 14 residues. The J segment lost 1 base and the V segment lost 2 bases, leaving 1 base of the junction unmatched. Germline CDR1 reads SGHTA; CDR2 reads FQGTGA. This TCR was recovered from an adult in good health. This specimen was peripheral blood, taken on day 0 of AZD1222 vaccination. V gene TRBV7-3 combines with J gene TRBJ2-5; 7 nucleotides align to TRBD2. This CDR3 reads CASSLLAGQETQYF. The CDR3 DNA is TGTGCCAGCAGCTTATTAGCGGGCCAAGAGACCCAGTACTTC.